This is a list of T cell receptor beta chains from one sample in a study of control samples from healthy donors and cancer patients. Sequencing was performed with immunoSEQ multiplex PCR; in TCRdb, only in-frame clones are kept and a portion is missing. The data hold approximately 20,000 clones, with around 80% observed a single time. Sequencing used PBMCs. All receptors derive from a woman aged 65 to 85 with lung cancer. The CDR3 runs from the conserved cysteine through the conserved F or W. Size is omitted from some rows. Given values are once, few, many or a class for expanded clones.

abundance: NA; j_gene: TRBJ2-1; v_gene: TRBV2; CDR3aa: CASSESLAGNEQFF
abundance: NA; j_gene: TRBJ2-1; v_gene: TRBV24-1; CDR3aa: CATQDRRTANEQFF
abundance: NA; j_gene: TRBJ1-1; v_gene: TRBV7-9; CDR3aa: CASSLGGGENTEAFF
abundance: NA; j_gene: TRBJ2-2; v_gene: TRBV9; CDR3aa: CASSRTGGYAGELFF
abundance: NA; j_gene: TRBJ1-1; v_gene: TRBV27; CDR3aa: CASSPRGYGQLNTEAFF
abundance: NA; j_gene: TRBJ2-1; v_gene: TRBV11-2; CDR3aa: CASSSHRDKYNEQFF
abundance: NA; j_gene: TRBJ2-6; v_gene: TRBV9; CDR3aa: CASSARGFGANVLTF
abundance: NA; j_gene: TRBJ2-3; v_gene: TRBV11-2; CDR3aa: CASSPWGRAATDTQYF
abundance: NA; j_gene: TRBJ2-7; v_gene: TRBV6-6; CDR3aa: CASSVAGSLYEQYF
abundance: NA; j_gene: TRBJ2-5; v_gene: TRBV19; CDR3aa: CASSTSGTGLSETQYF
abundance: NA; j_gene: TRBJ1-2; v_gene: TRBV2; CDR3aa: CASRLVRENYGYTF
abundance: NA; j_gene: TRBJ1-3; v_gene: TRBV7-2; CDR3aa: CASSLGVGTIYF
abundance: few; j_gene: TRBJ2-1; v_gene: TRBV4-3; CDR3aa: CASSQEVGLAHNEQFF
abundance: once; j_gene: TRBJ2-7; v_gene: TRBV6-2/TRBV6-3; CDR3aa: CASSYGSGSYEQYF
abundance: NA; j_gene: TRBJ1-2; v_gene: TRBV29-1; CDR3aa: CSGVQGDYGYTF
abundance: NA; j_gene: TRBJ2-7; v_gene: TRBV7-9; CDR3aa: CASSPKTREKGPYEQYF
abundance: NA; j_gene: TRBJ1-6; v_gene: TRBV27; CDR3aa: CASSPGGRGYNSPLHF
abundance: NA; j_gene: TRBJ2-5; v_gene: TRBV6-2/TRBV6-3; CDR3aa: CASSYWETQYF
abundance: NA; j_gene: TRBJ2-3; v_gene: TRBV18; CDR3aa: CASSPPVLREVSTDTQYF
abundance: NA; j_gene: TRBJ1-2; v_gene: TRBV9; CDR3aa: CASSPRTGGATLTF
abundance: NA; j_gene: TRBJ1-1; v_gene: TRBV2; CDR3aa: CASTQVRGRGEAFF
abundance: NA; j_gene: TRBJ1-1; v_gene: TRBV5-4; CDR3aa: CASSFLGEGTEAFF
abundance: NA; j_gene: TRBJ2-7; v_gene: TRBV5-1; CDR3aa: CASSPSDGQAPYEQYF
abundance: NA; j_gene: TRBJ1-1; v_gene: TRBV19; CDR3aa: CASSIPGDWKANTEAFF
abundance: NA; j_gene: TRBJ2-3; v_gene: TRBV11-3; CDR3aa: CASSLGDTQYF
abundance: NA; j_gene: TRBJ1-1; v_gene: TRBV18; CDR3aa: CASSANLGGGEAFF
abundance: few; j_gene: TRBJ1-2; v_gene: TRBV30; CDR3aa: CAWSEVQGGGYTF
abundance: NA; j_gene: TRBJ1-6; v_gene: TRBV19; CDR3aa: CASRIRGDNSPLHF
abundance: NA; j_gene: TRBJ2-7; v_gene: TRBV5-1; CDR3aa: CASSLGQGLGEQYF
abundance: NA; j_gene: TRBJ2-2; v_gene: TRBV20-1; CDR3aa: CSASGDNTGELFF
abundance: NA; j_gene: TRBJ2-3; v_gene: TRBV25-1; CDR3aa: CASSDPSVTDTQYF
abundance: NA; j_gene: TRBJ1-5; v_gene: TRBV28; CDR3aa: CASSLEGQPQHF
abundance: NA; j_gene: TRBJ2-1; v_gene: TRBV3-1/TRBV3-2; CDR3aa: CASSQFIGNYNEQFF
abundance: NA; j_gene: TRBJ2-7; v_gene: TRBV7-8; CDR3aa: CASSMVSASSYEQYF
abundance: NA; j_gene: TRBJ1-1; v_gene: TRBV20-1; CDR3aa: CSASLVDTEAFF
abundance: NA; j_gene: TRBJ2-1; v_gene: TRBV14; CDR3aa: CASSQDPKTVSSSGRASVYNEQFF
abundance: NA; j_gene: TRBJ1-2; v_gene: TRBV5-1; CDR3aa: CASSLDGASGYTF
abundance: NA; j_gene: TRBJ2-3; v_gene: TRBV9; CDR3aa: CASSVAPGRGSTDTQYF
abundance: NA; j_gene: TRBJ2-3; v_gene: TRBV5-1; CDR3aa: CASSPRPGGSTDTQYF
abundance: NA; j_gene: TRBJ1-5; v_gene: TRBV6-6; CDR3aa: CASTRQGELSNQPQHF
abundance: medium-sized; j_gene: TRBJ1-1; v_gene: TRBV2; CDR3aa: CASKQRGNTEAFF
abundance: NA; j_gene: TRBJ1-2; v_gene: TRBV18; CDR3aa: CASSPPGATGQRDGYTF
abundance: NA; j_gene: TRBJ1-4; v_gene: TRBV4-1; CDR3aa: CASSQGDRTTNEKLFF
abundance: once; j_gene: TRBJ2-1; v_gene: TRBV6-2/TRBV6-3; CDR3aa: CASSFSGGEQFF
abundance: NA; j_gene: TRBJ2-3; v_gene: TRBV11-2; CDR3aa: CASTLGVSTDTQYF
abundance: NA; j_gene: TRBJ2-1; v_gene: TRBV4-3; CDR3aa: CASSQEPPPGLAGISYNEQFF
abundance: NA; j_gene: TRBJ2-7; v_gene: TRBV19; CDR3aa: CASSIGGHFYEQYF
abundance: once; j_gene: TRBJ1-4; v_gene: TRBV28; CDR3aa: CASGEANEKLFF
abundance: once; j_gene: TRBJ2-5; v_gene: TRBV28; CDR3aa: CASSLRTGRVSGTPEETQYF
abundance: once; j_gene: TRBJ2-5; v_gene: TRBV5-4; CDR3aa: CASSPGGEETQYF
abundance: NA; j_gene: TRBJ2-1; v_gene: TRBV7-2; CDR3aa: CASSYLTGSHYNEQFF